The rows below give T cell receptor beta chains drawn from one sample of a study of blood T cell repertoires in COVID-19. Measured with immunoSEQ multiplex PCR; TCRdb has only the in-frame clones, and not every one. This sample has more than 150,000 clones, with over 75% found just once. Sequencing was carried out using PBMCs or T cells enriched from blood (not recorded which). These receptors were collected from a man aged 45-60 years who had recovered from COVID-19. Each CDR3 is given with its conserved first and last residue. A D gene is named only where the DNA matches it firmly. The size entry is marked missing in some rows and otherwise reads once, few, many or a size class.

cdr3_nt: TGTGCCAGCTCACCGGTCTTCGGATGGGGCTCTAACTATGGCTACACCTTC
cdr3_aa: CASSPVFGWGSNYGYTF
cdr3_length: 17
clone_size: once
j_call: TRBJ1-2
d_call: -
v_call: TRBV18

cdr3_nt: TGTGCCAGTAGTACCTCACCGGGACAGGGGAACACTGAAGCTTTCTTT
cdr3_aa: CASSTSPGQGNTEAFF
cdr3_length: 16
clone_size: few
j_call: TRBJ1-1
d_call: TRBD1
v_call: TRBV19

cdr3_nt: TGTGCCAGCAGTGAATCCCCTCGCTCTGGGGCCAACGTCCTGACTTTC
cdr3_aa: CASSESPRSGANVLTF
cdr3_length: 16
clone_size: -
j_call: TRBJ2-6
d_call: -
v_call: TRBV6-1

cdr3_nt: TGTGCCAGCAGCCAAAGGACTAGCGGACCAATTTACGAGCAGTACTTC
cdr3_aa: CASSQRTSGPIYEQYF
cdr3_length: 16
clone_size: -
j_call: TRBJ2-7
d_call: TRBD2
v_call: TRBV11-1

cdr3_nt: TGTGCCAGCTCACTAAGCACAGGTACCAATCAGCCCCAGCATTTT
cdr3_aa: CASSLSTGTNQPQHF
cdr3_length: 15
clone_size: -
j_call: TRBJ1-5
d_call: -
v_call: TRBV18

cdr3_nt: TGTGCCAGCAGCCGGGACAATAGCAATCAGCCCCAGCATTTT
cdr3_aa: CASSRDNSNQPQHF
cdr3_length: 14
clone_size: -
j_call: TRBJ1-5
d_call: -
v_call: TRBV28

cdr3_nt: TGCGCCAGCAGCGTCCGACAGGGGCCCGGGGAGCTGTTTTTT
cdr3_aa: CASSVRQGPGELFF
cdr3_length: 14
clone_size: -
j_call: TRBJ2-2
d_call: TRBD1
v_call: TRBV5-1

cdr3_nt: TGTGCCAGCAGCGCGGTCGGGTCCAGCAATCAGCCCCAGCATTTT
cdr3_aa: CASSAVGSSNQPQHF
cdr3_length: 15
clone_size: -
j_call: TRBJ1-5
d_call: -
v_call: TRBV7-9

cdr3_nt: TGCGCCAGCAGCCAACTAGAGGGACTAGCCGGGGAGACCCAGTACTTC
cdr3_aa: CASSQLEGLAGETQYF
cdr3_length: 16
clone_size: -
j_call: TRBJ2-5
d_call: TRBD2
v_call: TRBV4-1

cdr3_nt: TGTGCCAGCAGTTCTGGGACAGGGGGTGTCTACGAGCAGTACTTC
cdr3_aa: CASSSGTGGVYEQYF
cdr3_length: 15
clone_size: -
j_call: TRBJ2-7
d_call: TRBD1
v_call: TRBV6-5

cdr3_nt: TGTGCCAGCAGTGAGGGGGCGAACACTGAAGCTTTCTTT
cdr3_aa: CASSEGANTEAFF
cdr3_length: 13
clone_size: -
j_call: TRBJ1-1
d_call: -
v_call: TRBV6-4

cdr3_nt: TGTGCCAGCAGTTTGGGCCCAGTCTACGAGCAGTACTTC
cdr3_aa: CASSLGPVYEQYF
cdr3_length: 13
clone_size: -
j_call: TRBJ2-7
d_call: -
v_call: TRBV28

cdr3_nt: TGTGCCAGCAGCCAAGACCTCAGGGGGACTGAAGCTTTCTTT
cdr3_aa: CASSQDLRGTEAFF
cdr3_length: 14
clone_size: -
j_call: TRBJ1-1
d_call: TRBD1
v_call: TRBV14

cdr3_nt: TGCGCCAGCAGCCTAAGGACTAGCGGGATGGGGGAGACCCAGTACTTC
cdr3_aa: CASSLRTSGMGETQYF
cdr3_length: 16
clone_size: -
j_call: TRBJ2-5
d_call: TRBD2
v_call: TRBV5-1

cdr3_nt: TGTGCCAGCAGTGAAGCGCTGAATACGGCTAGCGGGGGGGCCTCCTACGAGCAGTACTTC
cdr3_aa: CASSEALNTASGGASYEQYF
cdr3_length: 20
clone_size: -
j_call: TRBJ2-7
d_call: TRBD2
v_call: TRBV6-1

cdr3_nt: TGTGCCAGCAGCTTAGGTCTAGCGGGAGGGCCTAGCACCGGGGAGCTGTTTTTT
cdr3_aa: CASSLGLAGGPSTGELFF
cdr3_length: 18
clone_size: once
j_call: TRBJ2-2
d_call: TRBD2
v_call: TRBV7-8

cdr3_nt: TGTGCCACCAGCAGAGATCGGGCAGGGCAGTCCTACGAGCAGTACTTC
cdr3_aa: CATSRDRAGQSYEQYF
cdr3_length: 16
clone_size: -
j_call: TRBJ2-7
d_call: -
v_call: TRBV15

cdr3_nt: TGTGCCAGCAGTTCCTTTCGGTCGGGGGAGACCCAGTACTTC
cdr3_aa: CASSSFRSGETQYF
cdr3_length: 14
clone_size: -
j_call: TRBJ2-5
d_call: -
v_call: TRBV6-5

cdr3_nt: TGTGCCAGTAGTATTAGGACAGAAGCTTTGCCCTACGAGCAGTACTTC
cdr3_aa: CASSIRTEALPYEQYF
cdr3_length: 16
clone_size: -
j_call: TRBJ2-7
d_call: -
v_call: TRBV19

cdr3_nt: TGCAGCGCCCGGACAGGGGGCTACACTGAAGCTTTCTTT
cdr3_aa: CSARTGGYTEAFF
cdr3_length: 13
clone_size: -
j_call: TRBJ1-1
d_call: TRBD1
v_call: TRBV29-1

cdr3_nt: TGTGCCAGCAGCCAAGATGTGGCTAGCGGGAGGTTGAGGTCCTACAATGAGCAGTTCTTC
cdr3_aa: CASSQDVASGRLRSYNEQFF
cdr3_length: 20
clone_size: -
j_call: TRBJ2-1
d_call: TRBD2
v_call: TRBV4-2

cdr3_nt: TGTGCCAGCAGTCCCCCTTGGGCAGAGACTGAAGCTTTCTTT
cdr3_aa: CASSPPWAETEAFF
cdr3_length: 14
clone_size: -
j_call: TRBJ1-1
d_call: -
v_call: TRBV27

cdr3_nt: TGTGCCAGCAGCCGAACTGGGACAGGCAATGAGCAGTTCTTC
cdr3_aa: CASSRTGTGNEQFF
cdr3_length: 14
clone_size: -
j_call: TRBJ2-1
d_call: TRBD1
v_call: TRBV5-4

cdr3_nt: TGTGCCAGCAGCTTGGAACAGGGCCGTTATGGCTACACCTTC
cdr3_aa: CASSLEQGRYGYTF
cdr3_length: 14
clone_size: -
j_call: TRBJ1-2
d_call: -
v_call: TRBV5-6

cdr3_nt: TGTGCCACCAGTGACGGGAGGACCAAAGTCACCTTC
cdr3_aa: CATSDGRTKVTF
cdr3_length: 12
clone_size: -
j_call: TRBJ1-2
d_call: -
v_call: TRBV24-1

cdr3_nt: TGTGCGGTATGGGGGCCAGGGGTTACCGGGGAGCTGTTTTTT
cdr3_aa: CAVWGPGVTGELFF
cdr3_length: 14
clone_size: -
j_call: TRBJ2-2
d_call: -
v_call: TRBV19

cdr3_nt: TGCAGCGTCCCCCCTTTCAGGGGAATGGGCTCAGATACGCAGTATTTT
cdr3_aa: CSVPPFRGMGSDTQYF
cdr3_length: 16
clone_size: -
j_call: TRBJ2-3
d_call: -
v_call: TRBV29-1

cdr3_nt: TGTGCCAGTAGTATACCATCCAGCGGGGGAGGGCAGTACTTC
cdr3_aa: CASSIPSSGGGQYF
cdr3_length: 14
clone_size: -
j_call: TRBJ2-7
d_call: TRBD2
v_call: TRBV19

cdr3_nt: TGTGCCAGCAGCTTAGGTCCCGATAGGGCGGGCACTGAAGCTTTCTTT
cdr3_aa: CASSLGPDRAGTEAFF
cdr3_length: 16
clone_size: -
j_call: TRBJ1-1
d_call: -
v_call: TRBV7-9

cdr3_nt: TGTGCCAGCAGTGAAGGTCGGCGCGGGGGCAATCAGCCCCAGCATTTT
cdr3_aa: CASSEGRRGGNQPQHF
cdr3_length: 16
clone_size: -
j_call: TRBJ1-5
d_call: -
v_call: TRBV6-1

cdr3_nt: TGTGCCAGTAGTCAGGGTAGAACCGGGGAGCTGTTTTTT
cdr3_aa: CASSQGRTGELFF
cdr3_length: 13
clone_size: -
j_call: TRBJ2-2
d_call: -
v_call: TRBV19

cdr3_nt: TGTGCCAGCACATCCGGGGGAGGTGAAGCTTTCTTT
cdr3_aa: CASTSGGGEAFF
cdr3_length: 12
clone_size: -
j_call: TRBJ1-1
d_call: -
v_call: TRBV28

cdr3_nt: TGTGCCAGCAGCACAGGGGGAGGAGCGGAGACCCAGTACTTC
cdr3_aa: CASSTGGGAETQYF
cdr3_length: 14
clone_size: -
j_call: TRBJ2-5
d_call: TRBD1
v_call: TRBV2

cdr3_nt: TGTGCCAGCAGTCATTATACGGGGGTCACTGAAGCTTTCTTT
cdr3_aa: CASSHYTGVTEAFF
cdr3_length: 14
clone_size: few
j_call: TRBJ1-1
d_call: -
v_call: TRBV28

cdr3_nt: TGTGCCAGCAGCCGCGACAGCGCCACAGATACGCAGTATTTT
cdr3_aa: CASSRDSATDTQYF
cdr3_length: 14
clone_size: once
j_call: TRBJ2-3
d_call: -
v_call: TRBV7-2

cdr3_nt: TGTGCCAGCAGCCTACTTACGGGACTCCCAAGAGATACGCAGTATTTT
cdr3_aa: CASSLLTGLPRDTQYF
cdr3_length: 16
clone_size: -
j_call: TRBJ2-3
d_call: -
v_call: TRBV7-9

cdr3_nt: TGTGCCAGCTCCGGACAGCCCCTCTACGAGCAGTACTTC
cdr3_aa: CASSGQPLYEQYF
cdr3_length: 13
clone_size: -
j_call: TRBJ2-7
d_call: -
v_call: TRBV6-5

cdr3_nt: TGTGCCAGCAGTCAGACCGGACTAGCGGGACAAGAGACCCAGTACTTC
cdr3_aa: CASSQTGLAGQETQYF
cdr3_length: 16
clone_size: -
j_call: TRBJ2-5
d_call: TRBD2
v_call: TRBV28

cdr3_nt: TGCAGTGCTAGTCCCGAGGTCACTGAAGCTTTCTTT
cdr3_aa: CSASPEVTEAFF
cdr3_length: 12
clone_size: -
j_call: TRBJ1-1
d_call: -
v_call: TRBV20-1

cdr3_nt: TGTGCCAGCAGTTTCCCGCGGGATTCACCCCTCCACTTT
cdr3_aa: CASSFPRDSPLHF
cdr3_length: 13
clone_size: -
j_call: TRBJ1-6
d_call: -
v_call: TRBV2

cdr3_nt: TGTGCCAGCAGTTACGGGGCCCAAGGGACAGGGAAATATTTT
cdr3_aa: CASSYGAQGTGKYF
cdr3_length: 14
clone_size: once
j_call: TRBJ1-3
d_call: TRBD1
v_call: TRBV6-5

cdr3_nt: TGTGCCAGCAGCCAAGGCAGGCGTAAAAACATTCAGTACTTC
cdr3_aa: CASSQGRRKNIQYF
cdr3_length: 14
clone_size: -
j_call: TRBJ2-4
d_call: -
v_call: TRBV3-1/TRBV3-2

cdr3_nt: TGTGCCAGCAGCTTGACGGCGGGAGCGGACTACGAGCAGTACTTC
cdr3_aa: CASSLTAGADYEQYF
cdr3_length: 15
clone_size: once
j_call: TRBJ2-7
d_call: TRBD2
v_call: TRBV5-6

cdr3_nt: TGTGCCAGCAGCCAGGGACACCCTGGGATCAGGCCCCAGCATTTT
cdr3_aa: CASSQGHPGIRPQHF
cdr3_length: 15
clone_size: -
j_call: TRBJ1-5
d_call: -
v_call: TRBV7-8

cdr3_nt: TGTGCCAGCGCGCCGGACAGCTACAATGAGCAGTTCTTC
cdr3_aa: CASAPDSYNEQFF
cdr3_length: 13
clone_size: -
j_call: TRBJ2-1
d_call: -
v_call: TRBV2

cdr3_nt: TGTGCCAGTAGTATACATAGGGGAAACGGTGAAGCTTTCTTT
cdr3_aa: CASSIHRGNGEAFF
cdr3_length: 14
clone_size: -
j_call: TRBJ1-1
d_call: -
v_call: TRBV19

cdr3_nt: TGTGCCAGCAGCGCCGTTGGTAAACTCACCGGGGAGCTGTTTTTT
cdr3_aa: CASSAVGKLTGELFF
cdr3_length: 15
clone_size: -
j_call: TRBJ2-2
d_call: -
v_call: TRBV3-1/TRBV3-2

cdr3_nt: TGTGCCAGCAGATCAGGGCTAGGGACCCAGTACTTC
cdr3_aa: CASRSGLGTQYF
cdr3_length: 12
clone_size: once
j_call: TRBJ2-5
d_call: -
v_call: TRBV6-6

cdr3_nt: TGTGCCAGCAGTGGGACAGCCTTCTCCTACGAGCAGTACTTC
cdr3_aa: CASSGTAFSYEQYF
cdr3_length: 14
clone_size: -
j_call: TRBJ2-7
d_call: -
v_call: TRBV2

cdr3_nt: TGTGCCAGTAGGACAGTAGGTGGCTACACCTTC
cdr3_aa: CASRTVGGYTF
cdr3_length: 11
clone_size: -
j_call: TRBJ1-2
d_call: -
v_call: TRBV19